This T cell receptor (beta chain) originates from a study of T cell responses to AZD1222 COVID-19 vaccine. Study observations and caveats: The donors showed a predominance of white British ancestry and of females, with possible underestimation of clonal diversity. Nearly half of spike-specific TCRs reportedly target variant regions that are unmutated in the B.1.351 and B.1.1.7 variants.

This CDR3 has 14 amino acids. Germline-derived CDR1 and CDR2 are LNHDA and SQIVND (reference sequence). J gave up 5 bases and V 3 bases, and 2 bases lay outside the gene matches. As for this clone: Its target is not known.

The table came from immunoSEQ multiplex PCR; TCRdb's copy has only in-frame clones and leaves some out. Found here are some 88,000 clones, 90% of them singletons; the top ten hold approximately 5%. The source of this sequence is an adult who received the AZD1222 COVID-19 vaccine. The rearrangement joins TRBV19 to TRBJ1-1; 11 bases agree with TRBD1. The sequencing used peripheral blood, collected 28 days after the second AZD1222 dose. The CDR3, as DNA: TGTGCCAGTAGTATGGACAGGGGGCGGACTGAAGCTTTCTTT. Translated: CASSMDRGRTEAFF.